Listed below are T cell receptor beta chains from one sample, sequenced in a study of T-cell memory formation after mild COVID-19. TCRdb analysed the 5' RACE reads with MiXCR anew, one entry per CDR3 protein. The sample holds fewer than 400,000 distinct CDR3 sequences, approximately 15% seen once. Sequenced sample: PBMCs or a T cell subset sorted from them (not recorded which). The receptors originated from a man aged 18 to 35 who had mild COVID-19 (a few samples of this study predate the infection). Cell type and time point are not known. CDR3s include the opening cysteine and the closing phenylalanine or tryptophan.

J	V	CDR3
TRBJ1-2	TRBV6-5	CASSFTGGVGGYTF
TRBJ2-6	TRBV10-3	CAIKERTGNSGANVLTF
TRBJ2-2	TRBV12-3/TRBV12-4	CASSLAGVVGELFF
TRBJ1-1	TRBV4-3	CASSQIDGDTRAFF
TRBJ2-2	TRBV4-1	CASSPNRGAGELFF
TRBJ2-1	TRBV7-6	CASSLARNSGGRINEQFF
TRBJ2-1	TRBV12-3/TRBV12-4	CASSLYSGMEANNEQFF
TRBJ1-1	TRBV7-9	CASTLPEKNTEAFF
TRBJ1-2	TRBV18	CASSQQERDYGYTF
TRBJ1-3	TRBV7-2	CASSLTAAGGDTIYF
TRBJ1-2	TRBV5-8	CASSSYPVASGYTF
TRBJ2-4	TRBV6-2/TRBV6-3	CASQDSAGGDIQYF
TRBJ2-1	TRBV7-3	CASSLRTSSHNEQFF
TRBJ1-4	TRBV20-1	CSAPRREGDEKLFF
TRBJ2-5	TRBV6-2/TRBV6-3	CASSDRQETQYF
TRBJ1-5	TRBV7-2	CASSLDPVNQPQHF
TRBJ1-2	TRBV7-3	CASSLNRGNYGYTF
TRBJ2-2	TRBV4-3	CASSQDPWTTGGELFF
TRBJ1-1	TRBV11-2	CASSLGARSVAEAFF
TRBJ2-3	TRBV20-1	CSAAFGTGDGYTQYF
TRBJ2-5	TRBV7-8	CASSIGVYRRTYEETQYF
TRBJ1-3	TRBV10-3	CATQRWRGNSGNTIYF
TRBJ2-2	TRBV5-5	CASSFELPSELFF
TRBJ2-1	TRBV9	CASSVASGGLNEQFF
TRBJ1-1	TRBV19	CASSIRGVHTEAFF
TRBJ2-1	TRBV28	CASSRTSGENEQFF
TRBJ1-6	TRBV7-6	CASSATGGLYNSPLHF
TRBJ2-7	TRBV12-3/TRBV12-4	CASGLGGSGEQYF
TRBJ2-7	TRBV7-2	CASSTRGGVAYEQYF
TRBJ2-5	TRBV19	CASTQSGGVETQYF
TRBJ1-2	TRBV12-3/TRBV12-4	CASSFSRIYGYTF
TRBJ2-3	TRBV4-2	CASRRVPGQGKNTQYF
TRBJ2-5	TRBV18	CASSPPELETQYF
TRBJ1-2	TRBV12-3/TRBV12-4	CASSHRGRYGYTF
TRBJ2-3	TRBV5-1	CASRSGTSTDTQYF
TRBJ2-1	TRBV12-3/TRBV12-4	CASSFWGSRESNEQFF
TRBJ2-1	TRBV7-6	CASSKGLAGVYEQFF
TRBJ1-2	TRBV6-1	CASSDPGRLDYGYTF
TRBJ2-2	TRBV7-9	CASSLLGSNTGELFF
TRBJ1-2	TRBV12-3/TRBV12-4	CASSLALGRSYGYTF
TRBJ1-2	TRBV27	CASSPRGGRYGYTF
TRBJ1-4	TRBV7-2	CASSLFGRSGGEKLFF
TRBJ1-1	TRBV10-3	CAISEPRGEAFF
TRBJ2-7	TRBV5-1	CASSLGTGISYEQYF
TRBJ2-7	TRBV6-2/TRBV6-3	CASDSSPNYEQYF
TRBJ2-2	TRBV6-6	CASERPGGTGELFF
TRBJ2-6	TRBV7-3	CASSQGQASGANVLTF
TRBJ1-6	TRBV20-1	CSATARDRGNSPLHF
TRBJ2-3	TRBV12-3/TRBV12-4	CASSFSRGDFTDTQYF
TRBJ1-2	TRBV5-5	CASGRTGGERMDGYTF
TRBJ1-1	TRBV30	CAWSYGATEAFF
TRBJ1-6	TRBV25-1	CASTSGAYNSPLHF
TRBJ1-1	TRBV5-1	CASSRDGALPYEAFF
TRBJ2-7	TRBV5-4	CASSSGWERGTHEQYF
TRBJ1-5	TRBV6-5	CASSYSKGGGGQPQHF